This entry lists 12 T cell receptor beta chains sequenced from one sample in a study of shared clonotypes between healthy human individuals. It was CD45RO-negative cells, positively selected for CCR7, that made up naive CD8 cells, with terminally differentiated effector memory CD45RA+ cells excluded. Data came from immunoSEQ multiplex PCR; TCRdb stores just in-frame clones and leaves some out. Of around 1,900,000 clones in the sample, just over 90% were seen once. Sample: naive CD8+ T cells from PBMCs. These receptors all stem from a man between 18 and 35 years old in good health. Some clones in this sample may be carry-over from other donors' samples.

This chain connects TRBV15 to TRBJ2-7; 9 bases match TRBD2. The CDR3 has 16 residues. V was clipped by 3 bases and J by 7 bases; unmatched bases: 13. Germline CDR1 LNHNV, CDR2 YYDKDF (reference sequence). This CDR3 is CATSSPGAGGPREQYF. The CDR3 DNA sequence: TGTGCCACCAGCAGCCCTGGGGCGGGAGGGCCGAGGGAGCAGTACTTC.

The chain recombines TRBV5-4 with TRBJ2-1; 7 bases line up with TRBD1. This CDR3 contains 13 residues. Trimming removed 4 bases from V and 7 bases from J; junction bases left unmatched: 5. Germline assignment: CDR1 SGHNT and CDR2 YYREEE (reference sequence). CDR3 residues: CASSTTGPNEQFF. CDR3 sequence (DNA): TGTGCCAGCAGCACGACAGGGCCGAATGAGCAGTTCTTC.

This chain uses TRBV5-1 with TRBJ2-7; possible D gene TRBD2, 5 bases. Germline CDR1 is SGHRS and CDR2 is YFSETQ. CDR3 length equals 14 residues. V was pared by 5 bases and J by 2 bases, with 14 bases between. CDR3 loop: CASRRGERPYEQYF. CDR3 DNA sequence: TGCGCCAGCAGACGGGGAGAGAGGCCCTACGAGCAGTACTTC.

The chain is built from TRBV15 and TRBJ1-4; 7 bases line up with TRBD1. The germline CDR1 and CDR2 sequences are LNHNV and YYDKDF (reference sequence). The V segment lost 0 bases and the J segment 4 bases; nucleotides outside the gene matches: 5. The CDR3 loop spans 16 amino acids. The CDR3 nucleotides read TGTGCCACCAGCAGAGACCTGGGACAGCGTAATGAAAAACTGTTTTTT. Amino acids: CATSRDLGQRNEKLFF.

The chain links TRBV27 to TRBJ2-7; D unclear. The CDR3 has 13 residues. Germline-derived CDR1 and CDR2 are MNHEY and SMNVEV (reference sequence). With 2 bases removed from V and 3 bases from J, the gap between germline ends came to 8 bases. CDR3 sequence reads: CASSLIRDYEQYF. CDR3 bases: TGTGCCAGCAGTTTAATCAGAGACTACGAGCAGTACTTC.

This clone was observed a single time. J is TRBJ2-1 and V is TRBV5-1, with 7 positions matching TRBD1. Germline values: CDR1 SGHRS, CDR2 YFSETQ. V was pared by 0 bases and J by 7 bases, with 7 bases of the junction left unmatched. The CDR3 runs to 15 residues. Here the CDR3 reads CASSLGQGVVNEQFF. The DNA for the CDR3 is TGCGCCAGCAGCTTGGGGCAGGGGGTCGTGAATGAGCAGTTCTTC.

The chain couples TRBV7-9 to TRBJ2-5; D is ambiguous. V was cut by 1 base and J by 5 bases, with 17 bases left in between. The CDR3 totals 16 residues. The germline CDR1 and CDR2 sequences are SEHNR and FQNEAQ (reference sequence). The CDR3 DNA is TGTGCCAGCAGCTTAGGGCAGTACGGTTCGTACGAGACCCAGTACTTC. It specifies CASSLGQYGSYETQYF. The variable domain in full, completed from reference TRBV7-9 and TRBJ2-5, reads DTGVSQNPRHKITKRGQNVTFRCDPISEHNRLYWYRQTLGQGPEFLTYFQNEAQLEKSRLLSDRFSAERPKGSFSTLEIQRTEQGDSAMYLCASSLGQYGSYETQYFGPGTRLLVL.

V is TRBV28 and J is TRBJ2-1, with unresolved D. Trimming took off 1 base at V and 8 bases at J, with 6 bases between the two ends. CDR1 and CDR2 from the germline V gene are MDHEN and SYDVKM. This CDR3 region has 12 residues. CDR3 DNA: TGTGCCAGCAGTTTATTTTGGGATGAGCAGTTCTTC. Encoded protein: CASSLFWDEQFF.

This chain joins TRBV27 and TRBJ1-5; D may be TRBD1 (5 bases). CDR1 and CDR2 (germline): MNHEY, SMNVEV (reference sequence). The CDR3 consists of 15 residues. V lost 6 bases and J 0 bases, leaving 12 bases between the germline ends. CDR3 bases: TGTGCCAGCAGCGCGATAGGGGATAGCAATCAGCCCCAGCATTTT. Its translation is CASSAIGDSNQPQHF.

Notes on this clone: In the same sample, other DNA sequences code for this CDR3. The genes are TRBV4-1 and TRBJ2-3; D not resolved. The CDR3 is made up of 12 amino acids. Germline V gene lookup returns CDR1 MGHRA and CDR2 YSYEKL. The V end was cut by 3 bases, the J end by 2 bases, with 3 bases between. The CDR3 reads CASSHPTDTQYF. For the CDR3, the DNA is TGCGCCAGCAGCCATCCCACAGATACGCAGTATTTT.

This chain connects TRBV6-5 to TRBJ1-2; tentatively, D is TRBD1 (6 bases). The length of the CDR3 is 14 residues. The ends were cut back, 3 bases at V and 5 bases at J, with 13 bases in the middle. Germline V CDR1 and CDR2: MNHEY, SVGAGI. CDR3 region: CASSYVPGEYGYTF. The CDR3 DNA reads as TGTGCCAGCAGTTATGTCCCAGGGGAATATGGCTACACCTTC.

As concerns this clone: Other DNA sequences in the sample encode the same CDR3. The CDR3 DNA reads TGTGCCAGTAGTATAGGGGACAGGGACGAGCAGTACTTC. Its protein product is CASSIGDRDEQYF. The rearrangement joins TRBV19 to TRBJ2-7; 9 bases map to TRBD1. The junction had 0 bases not matched to a gene; V was cut back by 1 base and J by 5 bases. Germline assignment: CDR1 LNHDA and CDR2 SQIVND (reference sequence). The CDR3 runs 13 residues.